The present T cell receptor beta chain was sequenced within a study of read filtering for tumor transcriptome and immune sequencing (dated by TCRdb to 2019 to 2021). With regard to the full study: The cohort was composed of about 16 male and over 13 female patients, with a mean age of approximately 66 years and an age range of about 47 to 85. After DNase treatment, whole-transcriptome libraries were prepared with the TruSeq RNA Access Library Prep Kit. Using the same bone marrow samples, the study ran both targeted immune repertoire sequencing and bulk whole-transcriptome sequencing and then compared the TCR repertoires from each method. One main goal was a read-filtering strategy for immune repertoire data, in particular deciding whether clonotypes backed by only one read should be removed. TCR-region mapped reads per sample ranged from about 3.5 to 10.27 million with IR-seq versus only roughly 75 to 1273 with RNA-seq. By revised international staging, about 8 patients were R-ISS I, about 17 were R-ISS II and 6 or 7 were R-ISS III.

The investigation overall reported the following: In IR-seq, single-read clonotypes were roughly 84% of clonotypes but 3% to 4% of total reads; in RNA-seq they were 74.6% of clonotypes and about 41% of reads. The correlation between IR-seq and RNA-seq shared clonotype proportions was increased by removal of single-read clonotypes. Compared with RNA-seq, IR-seq captured clonotypes at much greater depth and more reliably, and a smaller IR-seq throughput was enough to identify most of the shared clonotypes. The sorted CD138-negative fraction was not purified T cells but a mixed bone marrow immune population.

TCR libraries were constructed from roughly 360 ng RNA using the Immunoverse kit, and molecular barcoded adaptors covering alpha/delta and beta/gamma chains were employed. TCR library preparation was performed with the same RNA that was used for transcriptome sequencing. Sequencing of the TCR libraries was done on an Illumina HiSeq 4000 with 2 x 150 cycles. The source study handled its data this way. MiXCR aligned TCR reads to human V, D, J and C references and assembled the aligned reads into CDR3 clonotypes, with quality filtering and error correction included. Clonotype counts and gene usage diversity were analyzed with the tcR package in R. Raw mapping reads were checked after the RNA-seq reads had been mapped by STAR aligner version 2.5.3a onto the human GRCh37 genome. To test how sequencing depth affects detected clonotypes, IR-seq fastq files were randomly downsampled with Seqtk 1.3. The public sequencing data were trimmed at Q25 with fastp and processed into clonotypes with MiXCR by TCRdb, which kept only in-frame beta chains. Every CDR3 protein is listed once, alongside the most common genes and DNA of its rows. None of the V and J calls come from the authors' own analysis; TCRdb made them. The sample profile shows about 50,000 distinct CDR3 sequences; 20% of them were found once. Of the sample, under 40% falls within the top ten clones.

CDR1 and CDR2, looked up from the germline V gene (reference sequence), are SGHKS and YYEKEE. V trim: 3 bases; J trim: 5 bases; unmatched bases: 7. The CDR3 starts with the cysteine, ends with the phenylalanine, and has 14 residues. The CDR3 DNA has 42 bases and is translated from base 1. Each patient had bone marrow sampled at the time of active disease. Isolation of bone marrow mononuclear cells was performed by Ficoll-Hypaque density gradient centrifugation. Myeloma plasma cells were removed and CD138-negative cells were obtained by negative selection following labeling with CD138 magnetic microbeads on a MACS separator. Purity of the isolated cells was checked by flow cytometry on an Attune NxT using CD138 antibodies. TRIzol reagent was used to extract total RNA, which was then quantified with a NanoDrop spectrophotometer. For each patient, the CD138-negative bone marrow sample underwent paired RNA-seq and IR-seq.

This clonotype has ten or more counts. Its target antigen remains unknown. Base qualities are not recorded, but no much larger clone differs from it by a single base. The chain joins TRBV5-5 to TRBJ1-1; 7 bases in the middle match TRBD1. This TCR came from a donor aged 40 or over with multiple myeloma. Sequences were obtained from a population of CD138-negative cells sorted from bone marrow. What the cell subset or site label conveys for this sample: bone marrow mononuclear cells depleted of CD138+ plasma/myeloma cells by negative magnetic selection. For the CDR3, the sequence is CASSSTGVWTEAFF. The DNA sequence reads TGTGCCAGCAGCTCAACAGGGGTTTGGACTGAAGCTTTCTTT.